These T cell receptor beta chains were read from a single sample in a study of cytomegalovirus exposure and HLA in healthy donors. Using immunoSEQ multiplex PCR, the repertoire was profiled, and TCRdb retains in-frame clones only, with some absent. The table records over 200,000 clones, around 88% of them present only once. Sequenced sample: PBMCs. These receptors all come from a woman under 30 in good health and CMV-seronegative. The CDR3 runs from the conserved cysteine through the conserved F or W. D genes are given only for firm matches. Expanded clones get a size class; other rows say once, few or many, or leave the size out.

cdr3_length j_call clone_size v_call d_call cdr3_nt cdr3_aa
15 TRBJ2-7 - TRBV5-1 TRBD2 TGCGCCAGCAGCAAGCTTAGCGGGGTCCGGTACGAGCAGTACTTC CASSKLSGVRYEQYF
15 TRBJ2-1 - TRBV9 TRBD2 TGTGCCAGCAGCGCCAGCGGGGGGGTCTACAATGAGCAGTTCTTC CASSASGGVYNEQFF
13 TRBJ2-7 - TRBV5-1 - TGCGCCAGCAGCCGGACAGCTACCTACGAGCAGTACTTC CASSRTATYEQYF
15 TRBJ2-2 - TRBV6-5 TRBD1 TGTGCCAGCAGAACAGGGGGCGCGGGCACCGGGGAGCTGTTTTTT CASRTGGAGTGELFF
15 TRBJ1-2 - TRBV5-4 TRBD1 TGTGCCAGCAGCTGGGGGACAGCTAGGAACAATGGCTACACCTTC CASSWGTARNNGYTF
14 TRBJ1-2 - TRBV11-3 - TGTGCCAGCAGCTCCTCAACCCCGGGATATGGCTACACCTTC CASSSSTPGYGYTF
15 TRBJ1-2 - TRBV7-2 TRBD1 TGTGCCAGCAGCTTAATATACGGACAGGGGCATGGCTACACCTTC CASSLIYGQGHGYTF
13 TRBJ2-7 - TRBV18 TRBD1 TGTGCCAGCTCACCGGGACAGAACTACGAGCAGTACTTC CASSPGQNYEQYF
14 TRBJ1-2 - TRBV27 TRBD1 TGTGCCAGCAGTCTGGGACAGGATTCTTATGGCTACACCTTC CASSLGQDSYGYTF
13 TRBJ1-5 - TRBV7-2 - TGTGCCAGCAGCTCTAGAGGCAATCAGCCCCAGCATTTT CASSSRGNQPQHF
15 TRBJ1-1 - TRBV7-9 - TGTGCCAGCAGCTTAGTCCAGGCAGGGAACACTGAAGCTTTCTTT CASSLVQAGNTEAFF
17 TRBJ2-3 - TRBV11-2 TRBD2 TGTGCCAGCAGGAGGGGGCTAGCGGGGGGGCAGGGAGATACGCAGTATTTT CASRRGLAGGQGDTQYF
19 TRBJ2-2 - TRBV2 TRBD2 TGTGCCAGCAGTGAATGGGATGTTCTAGCGGAGTTGAACACCGGGGAGCTGTTTTTT CASSEWDVLAELNTGELFF
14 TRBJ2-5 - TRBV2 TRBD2 TGTGCCAGCAGTGCTAGCGGGAGGCTAGGGGAGCAGTACTTC CASSASGRLGEQYF
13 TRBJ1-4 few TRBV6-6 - TGTGCCAGCAGAGACAGGCGGGGGGAAAAACTGTTTTTT CASRDRRGEKLFF
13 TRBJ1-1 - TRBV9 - TGTGCCAGCAGCGTACGGGTGAACACTGAAGCTTTCTTT CASSVRVNTEAFF
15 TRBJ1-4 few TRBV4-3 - TGCGCCAGCAGCCAAGATCCAGGGGAGAATGAAAAACTGTTTTTT CASSQDPGENEKLFF
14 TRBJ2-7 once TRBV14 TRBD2 TGTGCCAGCGGGACTAGCGGGAGAGCCTACGAGCAGTACTTC CASGTSGRAYEQYF
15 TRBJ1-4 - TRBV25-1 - TGTGCCAGCAGTCTCTTAGGGGAGGATAATGAAAAACTGTTTTTT CASSLLGEDNEKLFF
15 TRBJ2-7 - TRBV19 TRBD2 TGTGCCAGTACGCCTAGCGGGAGAACTCTCTACGAGCAGTACTTC CASTPSGRTLYEQYF
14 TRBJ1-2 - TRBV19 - TGTGCCAGTAGTCGCCCAGGAGGTAACTATGGCTACACCTTC CASSRPGGNYGYTF
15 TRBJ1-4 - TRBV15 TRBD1 TGTGCCACCAGCAGAGGATGGGCAGGGGGCGAAAAACTGTTTTTT CATSRGWAGGEKLFF
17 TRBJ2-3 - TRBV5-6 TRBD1 TGTGCCAGCAGTGTCCTCGACAGGGGGCAAGGACCAGATACGCAGTATTTT CASSVLDRGQGPDTQYF
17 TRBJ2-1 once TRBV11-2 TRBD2 TGTGCCAGCAGCTTATTGGGGGCTAGCGGGGGTTTCAATGAGCAGTTCTTC CASSLLGASGGFNEQFF
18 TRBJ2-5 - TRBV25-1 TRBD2 TGTGCCAGCAGTGCCTTTCCCGGGACTAGCGGGATATTAGAGACCCAGTACTTC CASSAFPGTSGILETQYF
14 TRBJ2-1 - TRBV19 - TGTGCCAGTATGCGGGAAACCGCCTACAATGAGCAGTTCTTC CASMRETAYNEQFF
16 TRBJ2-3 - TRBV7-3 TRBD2 TGTGCCAGCAGTCTAAGCCTTAGCGGGAGTCTTGATACGCAGTATTTT CASSLSLSGSLDTQYF
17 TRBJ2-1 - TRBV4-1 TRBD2 TGCGCCAGCAGCCAAGAGGGGAGCGGGAGGGTTTACAATGAGCAGTTCTTC CASSQEGSGRVYNEQFF
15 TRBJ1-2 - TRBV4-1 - TGCGCCAGCAACTCCTTCAGGGTTTCAAACTATGGCTACACCTTC CASNSFRVSNYGYTF